The 23 T cell receptor beta chains listed next were all sequenced from one sample in a study of OX40 agonist ivuxolimab in advanced cancers. Library method: the immunoSEQ multiplex PCR assay. In TCRdb, the immuneACCESS table is reduced to in-frame sequences with V and J assigned. These tables do not hold every clone; where another copy was compared, an unresolved V gene accounts for under half, and the others remain unexplained. For this sample the table gives tens of thousands of clones, of which 70% to 90% were detected only once. The top ten hold 1.5% to 2.5% of the sample. The material sequenced was CD4+ or CD8+ T cells sorted from blood, taken in a trial of the OX40 agonist ivuxolimab. These receptors came from an adult with an advanced solid tumor such as melanoma, head and neck, liver or kidney cancer.

The chain employs TRBV4-2 and TRBJ1-2; D is ambiguous. The CDR3 is made up of 12 amino acids. Looked up from germline, CDR1 is LGHNA and CDR2 is YNFKEQ. V lost 0 bases to trimming and J lost 6 bases, with 5 bases between them. The CDR3: CASSQENDGYTF. The DNA of the CDR3 is TGTGCCAGCAGCCAAGAAAACGATGGCTACACCTTC.

The chain combines TRBV6-5 with TRBJ1-1; 7 nucleotides line up with TRBD1. The CDR3 has 15 amino acids. V was pared by 6 bases and J by 4 bases, with 11 bases of the junction left unmatched. In germline, CDR1 is MNHEY, CDR2 SVGAGI. The CDR3 nucleotides read TGTGCCAGCAGCAACCAGGGGGGGGCTGGCACTGAAGCTTTCTTT. It specifies CASSNQGGAGTEAFF.

V gene TRBV27 combines with J gene TRBJ1-4, with TRBD1 matching over 9 bases. The CDR3 runs to 14 residues. Germline values: CDR1 MNHEY, CDR2 SMNVEV (reference sequence). After removal of 4 bases from V and 7 bases from J, the junction contained 4 bases not matched to a gene. CDR3 protein: CASSSWDRAEKLFF. CDR3 in DNA: TGTGCCAGCAGTTCGTGGGACAGGGCTGAAAAACTGTTTTTT.

The chain carries TRBV9 and TRBJ1-3; D gene uncertain. Looked up from germline, CDR1 is SGDLS and CDR2 is YYNGEE. This CDR3 comprises 15 residues. Between the trimmed V and J ends, which lost 5 bases and 1 base, there was a span of 13 bases. The DNA for the CDR3 is TGTGCCAGCAGTGCCGCGCTTGGGTCTGGAAACACCATATATTTT. Its translation is CASSAALGSGNTIYF. Using reference TRBV9 and TRBJ1-3 for the parts outside the CDR3, the full variable domain is DSGVTQTPKHLITATGQRVTLRCSPRSGDLSVYWYQQSLDQGLQFLIQYYNGEERAKGNILERFSAQQFPDLHSELNLSSLELGDSALYFCASSAALGSGNTIYFGEGSWLTVV.

The J gene is TRBJ2-7, the V gene TRBV5-6; the D is unclear. This CDR3 contains 11 residues. Trimming shortened V by 4 bases and J by 3 bases, and 5 bases separated the two germline ends. Germline V CDR1 and CDR2: SGHDT, YYEEEE. The CDR3 region is CASSLNYEQYF. The CDR3 DNA follows: TGTGCCAGCAGCCTGAACTACGAGCAGTACTTC.

V gene TRBV2 combines with J gene TRBJ1-1, with unresolved D. The ends were cut back, 1 base at V and 4 bases at J, with 10 bases in the middle. The germline gives CDR1 SNHLY, CDR2 FYNNEI. The CDR3 is 14 residues long. The CDR3 reads CASSEDGWVTEAFF. CDR3 nucleotides: TGTGCCAGCAGTGAAGATGGGTGGGTCACTGAAGCTTTCTTT.

Only one count was recorded for this clone. The junction does not match germline at one end; this may be a read error. This chain uses TRBV7-9 with TRBJ1-1; 10 bases map to TRBD1. Germline V lookup: CDR1 SEHNR, CDR2 FQNEAQ (reference sequence). The CDR3 runs 14 residues. In DNA, the CDR3 is TGTGCCAGCGGAACGACAGGGGGCGACACTGAAACTTTCTTT. Residues: CASGTTGGDTETFF.

In its sample, this clone was seen once. The chain links TRBV7-3 to TRBJ2-3, with TRBD2 matching over 8 bases. CDR1 and CDR2 (germline): SGHTA, FQGTGA. V lost 2 bases to trimming and J lost 2 bases; unmatched junction nucleotides: 3. The length of the CDR3 is 15 residues. DNA for the CDR3: TGTGCCAGCAGCTTAGCGGGAGGCCCCACAGATACGCAGTATTTT. This encodes CASSLAGGPTDTQYF.

In this sample, this clone turned up a few times. The chain carries TRBV5-6 and TRBJ2-7, with D perhaps TRBD2 (5 bases). CDR1 is SGHDT and CDR2 is YYEEEE in the germline V gene. The CDR3 runs 14 residues. V lost 0 bases, J lost 0 bases, and 7 bases lay in between. This chain's CDR3 is CASSLDEGSYEQYF. DNA for the CDR3: TGTGCCAGCAGCTTGGACGAGGGCTCCTACGAGCAGTACTTC.

This chain links TRBV5-1 with TRBJ2-1, with 11 bases that match TRBD2. V was clipped by 0 bases and J by 7 bases; unmatched bases: 6. CDR1 is SGHRS, CDR2 YFSETQ, per germline. The CDR3 contains 16 residues. The CDR3 loop reads CASSLALAGEVNEQFF. CDR3 DNA sequence: TGCGCCAGCAGCTTGGCACTAGCGGGAGAAGTGAATGAGCAGTTCTTC.

This chain links TRBV5-1 with TRBJ1-5; a weak D match, TRBD1 (5 bases). CDR3 length: 16 residues. Trimming removed 0 bases from V and 4 bases from J, with 14 bases in between. Germline V gene data show CDR1 as SGHRS and CDR2 as YFSETQ. CDR3 in amino acids: CASSLAPGVGNQPQHF. DNA for the CDR3: TGCGCCAGCAGCTTGGCCCCGGGGGTAGGGAATCAGCCCCAGCATTTT. Together with reference TRBV5-1 and TRBJ1-5, the CDR3 gives the full variable domain: KAGVTQTPRYLIKTRGQQVTLSCSPISGHRSVSWYQQTPGQGLQFLFEYFSETQRNKGNFPGRFSGRQFSNSRSEMNVSTLELGDSALYLCASSLAPGVGNQPQHFGDGTRLSIL.

This chain connects TRBV4-3 to TRBJ2-7, with 9 bases matching TRBD2. Per the germline V gene, CDR1 is LGHNA and CDR2 is YSLEER. V was pared by 1 base and J by 4 bases, with 5 bases of the junction left unmatched. The CDR3 has 15 amino acids. Here the CDR3 DNA reads TGCGCCAGCAGCCAAGGAATAGCGGGAGTTTACGAGCAGTACTTC. Its translation is CASSQGIAGVYEQYF.

This clone occurred a few times. The chain is built from TRBV5-1 and TRBJ1-2; a possible D gene is TRBD1 (5 bases). The CDR3 has 16 residues. V lost 2 bases and J lost 8, with 22 bases in between. Germline V gene lookup returns CDR1 SGHRS and CDR2 YFSETQ. CDR3 bases: TGCGCCAGCAGCTTACAGGTTATCCCCAATTCGGGCGGCTACACCTTC. It encodes CASSLQVIPNSGGYTF.

This chain uses TRBV5-1 with TRBJ1-4; D uncertain. Trimming cost V 4 bases and J 0 bases, with 13 bases left between them. The CDR3 sequence is 16 residues long. The germline V gene encodes CDR1 SGHRS and CDR2 YFSETQ. The CDR3, as DNA: TGCGCCAGCAGCCCCGGTGCCCGCACAACTAATGAAAAACTGTTTTTT. Amino acid sequence: CASSPGARTTNEKLFF.

This clone was seen once. V is TRBV5-1 and J is TRBJ1-2, with TRBD1 identical over 11 bases. The CDR3 covers 16 residues. From germline, CDR1 is SGHRS and CDR2 YFSETQ. The J segment lost 3 bases and the V segment lost 4 bases, leaving 8 bases of the junction unmatched. CDR3: CASSQGTGGIDYGYTF. The DNA for the CDR3 is TGCGCCAGCAGCCAAGGGACAGGGGGGATCGACTATGGCTACACCTTC.

The chain couples TRBV29-1 to TRBJ2-1, with no clear D. Germline loops: CDR1 SQVTM, CDR2 ANQGSEA. The CDR3 is made up of 10 amino acids. Trimming removed 7 bases from V and 7 bases from J, with 8 bases in between. CDR3 in DNA: TGCAGCGGTGGGTCTAATGAGCAGTTCTTC. Amino acids: CSGGSNEQFF.

V and J are TRBV19 and TRBJ1-1; TRBD1 aligns across 8 bases. The germline CDR1 and CDR2 sequences are LNHDA and SQIVND (reference sequence). The CDR3 loop spans 13 amino acids. V dropped 6 bases and J dropped 5; count of bases not matched to a gene: 5. CDR3 sequence (DNA): TGTGCCAGTAGCAGGGGGCGAGGAACTGAAGCTTTCTTT. Protein: CASSRGRGTEAFF.

This rearrangement joins TRBV30 to TRBJ1-3; D might be TRBD1 (5 bases). V lost 0 bases and J 4 bases, leaving 16 bases between the germline ends. CDR3 length: 16 residues. Germline lookup yields CDR1 GTSNPN and CDR2 SVGIG (reference sequence). The CDR3 nucleotides read TGTGCCTGGAGTGTTACACTCTCAGGGTTGGGAAACACCATATATTTT. It codes for CAWSVTLSGLGNTIYF.

This clone was seen only once. V usage is TRBV28 and J usage is TRBJ1-2; TRBD1 matches at 8 bases. The CDR3 has 13 residues. V dropped 8 bases and J dropped 4; count of bases not matched to a gene: 6. Per the germline V gene, CDR1 is MDHEN and CDR2 is SYDVKM. The CDR3 sequence: CASCIGQGYGYTF. The CDR3 DNA follows: TGTGCCAGCTGCATCGGACAGGGCTATGGCTACACCTTC.

The chain uses TRBV10-3 and TRBJ2-3, with 9 bases that match TRBD1. Per the germline V gene, CDR1 is ENHRY and CDR2 is SYGVKD. The CDR3 has 16 amino acids. V dropped 3 bases and J dropped 5; count of bases not matched to a gene: 9. The CDR3 coding sequence is TGTGCCATCAGTGATCCGGGACAGGGTGTCGGAGATACGCAGTATTTT. Its protein is CAISDPGQGVGDTQYF.

The chain has TRBV4-1 and TRBJ2-2, with D maybe TRBD2 (6 bases). Germline assignment: CDR1 MGHRA and CDR2 YSYEKL. The ends were cut back, 0 bases at V and 3 bases at J, with 14 bases in the middle. CDR3 length: 17 amino acids. The CDR3 protein is CASSQDQQRAYTGELFF. In DNA form, the CDR3 reads TGCGCCAGCAGCCAAGATCAGCAGCGGGCGTACACCGGGGAGCTGTTTTTT.

This sequence joins TRBV27 and TRBJ1-3; 9 nucleotides agree with TRBD1. Germline V gene sequence: CDR1 MNHEY, CDR2 SMNVEV (reference sequence). The V gene end was trimmed by 6 bases and the J gene end by 2 bases; junction bases not matched to a gene: 5. The CDR3 is 15 residues long. CDR3 region: CASRPGTGTGNTIYF. The CDR3 region has the DNA TGTGCCAGCAGACCCGGGACAGGGACTGGAAACACCATATATTTT.

This clone was seen once. The chain carries TRBV5-6 and TRBJ2-3; D not certain. Germline V gene lookup returns CDR1 SGHDT and CDR2 YYEEEE. The CDR3 totals 13 residues. The V end was cut by 4 bases, the J end by 0 bases, with 6 bases between. CDR3 sequence: CASSPVSTDTQYF. CDR3 nucleotides: TGTGCCAGCAGCCCTGTGAGCACAGATACGCAGTATTTT.